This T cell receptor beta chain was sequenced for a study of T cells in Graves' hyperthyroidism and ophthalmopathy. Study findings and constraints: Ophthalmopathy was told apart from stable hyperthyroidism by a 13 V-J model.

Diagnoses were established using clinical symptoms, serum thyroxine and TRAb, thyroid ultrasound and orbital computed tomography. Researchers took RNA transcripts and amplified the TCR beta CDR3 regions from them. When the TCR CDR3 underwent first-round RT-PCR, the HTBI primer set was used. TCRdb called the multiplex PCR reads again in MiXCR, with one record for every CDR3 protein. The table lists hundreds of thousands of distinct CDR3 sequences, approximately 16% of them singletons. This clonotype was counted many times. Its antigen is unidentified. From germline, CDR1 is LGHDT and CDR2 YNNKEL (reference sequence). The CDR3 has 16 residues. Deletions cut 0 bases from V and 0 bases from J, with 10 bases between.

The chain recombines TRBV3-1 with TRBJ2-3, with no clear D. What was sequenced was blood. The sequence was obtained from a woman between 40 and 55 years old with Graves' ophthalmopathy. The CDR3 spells CASSQDAVTSTDTQYF. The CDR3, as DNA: TGTGCCAGCAGCCAAGACGCAGTGACTAGCACAGATACGCAGTATTTT.